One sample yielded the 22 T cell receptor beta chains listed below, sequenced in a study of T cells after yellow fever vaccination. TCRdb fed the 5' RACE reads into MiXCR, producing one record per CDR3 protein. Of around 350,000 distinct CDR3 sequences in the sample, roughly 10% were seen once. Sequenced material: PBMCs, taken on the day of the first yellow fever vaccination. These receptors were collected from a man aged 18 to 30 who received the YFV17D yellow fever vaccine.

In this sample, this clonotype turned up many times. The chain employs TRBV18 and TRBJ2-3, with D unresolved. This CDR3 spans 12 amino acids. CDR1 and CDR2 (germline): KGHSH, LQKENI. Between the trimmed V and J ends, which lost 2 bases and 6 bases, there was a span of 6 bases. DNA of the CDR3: TGTGCCAGCTCACCAAATTTGGATACGCAGTATTTT. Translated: CASSPNLDTQYF.

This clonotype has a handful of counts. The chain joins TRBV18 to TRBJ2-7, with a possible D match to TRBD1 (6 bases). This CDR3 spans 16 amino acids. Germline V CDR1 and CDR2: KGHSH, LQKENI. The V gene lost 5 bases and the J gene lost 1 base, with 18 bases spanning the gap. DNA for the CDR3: TGTGCCAGCTCAGCTACAGACAGGAGGAATTCCTACGAGCAGTACTTC. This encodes CASSATDRRNSYEQYF.

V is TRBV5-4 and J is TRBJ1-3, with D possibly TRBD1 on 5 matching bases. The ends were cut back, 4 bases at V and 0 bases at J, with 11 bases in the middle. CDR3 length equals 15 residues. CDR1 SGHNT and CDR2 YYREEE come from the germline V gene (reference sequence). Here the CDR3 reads CASSDRQSSGNTIYF. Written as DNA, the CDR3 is TGTGCCAGCAGCGACCGACAGTCCTCTGGAAACACCATATATTTT.

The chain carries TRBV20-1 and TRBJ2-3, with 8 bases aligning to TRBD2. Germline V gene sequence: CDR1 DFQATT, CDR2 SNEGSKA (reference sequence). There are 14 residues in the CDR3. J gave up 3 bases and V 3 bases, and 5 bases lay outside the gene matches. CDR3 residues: CSASGGAGTDTQYF. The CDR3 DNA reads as TGCAGTGCTAGCGGGGGGGCCGGGACAGATACGCAGTATTTT.

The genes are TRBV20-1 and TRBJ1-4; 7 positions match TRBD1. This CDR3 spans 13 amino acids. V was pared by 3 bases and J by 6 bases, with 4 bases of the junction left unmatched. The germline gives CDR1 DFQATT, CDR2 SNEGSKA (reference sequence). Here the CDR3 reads CSARTGLDEKLFF. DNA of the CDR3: TGCAGTGCTAGGACAGGGTTGGATGAAAAACTGTTTTTT.

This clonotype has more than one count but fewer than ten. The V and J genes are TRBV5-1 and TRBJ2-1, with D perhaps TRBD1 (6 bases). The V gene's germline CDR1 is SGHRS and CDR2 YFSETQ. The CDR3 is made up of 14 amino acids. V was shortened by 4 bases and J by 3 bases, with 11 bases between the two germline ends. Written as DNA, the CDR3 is TGCGCCAGCAGCCTCGAGGACAGCTACAATGAGCAGTTCTTC. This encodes CASSLEDSYNEQFF.

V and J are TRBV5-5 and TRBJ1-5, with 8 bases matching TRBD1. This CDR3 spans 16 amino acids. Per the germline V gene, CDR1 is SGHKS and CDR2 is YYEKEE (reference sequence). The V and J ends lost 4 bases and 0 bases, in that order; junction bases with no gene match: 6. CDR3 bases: TGTGCCAGCAGCGGACAGGGAGTTCATAGCAATCAGCCCCAGCATTTT. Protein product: CASSGQGVHSNQPQHF.

The CDR3 sequence is CASSLRETSTDTQYF. The CDR3 DNA sequence: TGTGCCAGCAGCCTCCGGGAGACTAGCACAGATACGCAGTATTTT. The genes are TRBV27 and TRBJ2-3; D perhaps matches TRBD2 (6 bases). The CDR3 spans 15 residues. Germline loops: CDR1 MNHEY, CDR2 SMNVEV (reference sequence). V dropped 6 bases and J dropped 0 bases, with 13 bases sitting between them.

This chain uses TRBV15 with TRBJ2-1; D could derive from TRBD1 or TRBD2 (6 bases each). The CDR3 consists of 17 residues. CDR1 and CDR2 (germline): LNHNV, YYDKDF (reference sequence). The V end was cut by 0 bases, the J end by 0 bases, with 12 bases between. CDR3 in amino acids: CATSRETGAGSYNEQFF. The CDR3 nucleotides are TGTGCCACCAGCAGAGAGACGGGGGCGGGCTCCTACAATGAGCAGTTCTTC.

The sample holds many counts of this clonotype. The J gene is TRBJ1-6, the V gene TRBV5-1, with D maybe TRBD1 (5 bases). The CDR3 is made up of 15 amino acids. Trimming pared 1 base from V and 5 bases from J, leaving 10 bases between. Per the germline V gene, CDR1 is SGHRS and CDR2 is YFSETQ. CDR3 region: CASSLRGPDNSPLHF. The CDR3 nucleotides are TGCGCCAGCAGCTTGCGGGGCCCAGATAATTCACCCCTCCACTTT.

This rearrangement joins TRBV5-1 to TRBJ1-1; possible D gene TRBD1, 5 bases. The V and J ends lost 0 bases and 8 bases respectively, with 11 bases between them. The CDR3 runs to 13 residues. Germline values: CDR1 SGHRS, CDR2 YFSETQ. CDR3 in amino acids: CASSLAGAREAFF. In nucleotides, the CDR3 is TGCGCCAGCAGCTTGGCCGGGGCACGGGAAGCTTTCTTT.

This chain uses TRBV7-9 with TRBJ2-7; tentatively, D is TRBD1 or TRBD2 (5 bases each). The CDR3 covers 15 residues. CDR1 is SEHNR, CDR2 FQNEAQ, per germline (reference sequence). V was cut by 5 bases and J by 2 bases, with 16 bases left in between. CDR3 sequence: CASSPNSGTPYEQYF. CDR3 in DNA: TGTGCCAGCAGCCCGAACTCCGGGACGCCCTACGAGCAGTACTTC.

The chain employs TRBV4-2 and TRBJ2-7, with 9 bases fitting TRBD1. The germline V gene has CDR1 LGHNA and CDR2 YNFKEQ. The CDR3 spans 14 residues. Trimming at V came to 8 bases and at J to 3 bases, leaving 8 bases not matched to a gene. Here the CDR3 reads CASGNDRGNYEQYF. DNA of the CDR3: TGTGCCAGCGGAAACGACAGGGGGAACTACGAGCAGTACTTC.

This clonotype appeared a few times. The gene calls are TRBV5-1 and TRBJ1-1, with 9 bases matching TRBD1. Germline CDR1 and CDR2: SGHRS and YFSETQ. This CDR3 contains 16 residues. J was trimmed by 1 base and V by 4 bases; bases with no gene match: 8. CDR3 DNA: TGCGCCAGCAGCCCGGGACAGGGCACTTCGAACACTGAAGCTTTCTTT. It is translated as CASSPGQGTSNTEAFF.

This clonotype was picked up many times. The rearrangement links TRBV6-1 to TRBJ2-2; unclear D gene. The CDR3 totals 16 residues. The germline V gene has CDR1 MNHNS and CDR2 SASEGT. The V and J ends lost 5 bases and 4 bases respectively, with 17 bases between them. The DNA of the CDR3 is TGTGCCAGCAGTCTCATCGGACGGAAGCGCACCGGGGAGCTGTTTTTT. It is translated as CASSLIGRKRTGELFF.

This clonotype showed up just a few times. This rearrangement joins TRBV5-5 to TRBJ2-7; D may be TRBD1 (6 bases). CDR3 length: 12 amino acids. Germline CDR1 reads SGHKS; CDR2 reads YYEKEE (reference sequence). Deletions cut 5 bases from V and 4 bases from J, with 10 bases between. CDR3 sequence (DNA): TGTGCCAGCAGGCGGACAGTTTACGAGCAGTACTTC. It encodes CASRRTVYEQYF.

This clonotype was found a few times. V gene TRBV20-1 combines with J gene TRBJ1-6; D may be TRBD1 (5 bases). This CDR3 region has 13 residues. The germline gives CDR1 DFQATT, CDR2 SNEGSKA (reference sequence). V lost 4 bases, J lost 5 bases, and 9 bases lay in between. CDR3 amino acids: CSAISDNNSPLHF. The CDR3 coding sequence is TGCAGTGCTATCTCGGACAATAATTCACCCCTCCACTTT.

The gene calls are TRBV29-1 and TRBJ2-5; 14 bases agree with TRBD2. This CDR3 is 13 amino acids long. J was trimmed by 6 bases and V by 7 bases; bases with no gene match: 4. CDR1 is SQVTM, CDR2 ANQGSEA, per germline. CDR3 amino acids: CSGLAGGLKTQYF. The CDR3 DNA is TGCAGCGGACTAGCGGGGGGGCTGAAGACCCAGTACTTC.

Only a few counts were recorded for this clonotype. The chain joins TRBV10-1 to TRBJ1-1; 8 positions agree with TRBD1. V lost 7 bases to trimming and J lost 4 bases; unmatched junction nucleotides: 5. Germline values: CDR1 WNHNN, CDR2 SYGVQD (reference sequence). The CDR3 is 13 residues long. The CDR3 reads CASIRTGPTEAFF. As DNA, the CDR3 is TGCGCCAGCATCAGGACAGGGCCCACTGAAGCTTTCTTT.

CDR3 in amino acids: CASSQEFRGVGYTF. CDR3 nucleotide sequence: TGCGCCAGCAGCCAAGAATTTAGGGGGGTGGGCTACACCTTC. The chain uses TRBV4-3 and TRBJ1-2; perhaps TRBD1 as D (6 bases). In germline, CDR1 is LGHNA, CDR2 YSLEER. Between the trimmed V and J ends, which lost 0 bases and 8 bases, there was a span of 13 bases. The CDR3 runs 14 residues.

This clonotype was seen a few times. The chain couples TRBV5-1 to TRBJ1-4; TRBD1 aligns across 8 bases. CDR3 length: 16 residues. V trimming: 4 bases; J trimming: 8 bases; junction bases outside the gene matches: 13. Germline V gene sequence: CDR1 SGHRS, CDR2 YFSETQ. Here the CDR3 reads CASSPPNRGGGEKLFF. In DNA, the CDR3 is TGCGCCAGCAGCCCCCCTAACAGGGGGGGCGGAGAAAAACTGTTTTTT.

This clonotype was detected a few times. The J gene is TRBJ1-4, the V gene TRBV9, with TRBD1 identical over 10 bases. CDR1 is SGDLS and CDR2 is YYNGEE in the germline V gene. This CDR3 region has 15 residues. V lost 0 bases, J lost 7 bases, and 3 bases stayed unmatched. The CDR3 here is CASSVGGQGSEKLFF. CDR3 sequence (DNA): TGTGCCAGCAGCGTAGGGGGACAGGGGAGTGAAAAACTGTTTTTT.